Presented here are 21 T cell receptor beta chains from one specimen sequenced in a study of Ad26.COV2.S vaccination and SARS-CoV-2 variants. Profiled with immunoSEQ multiplex PCR; TCRdb holds only in-frame clones, not every one. The sample yields about 500,000 clones, approximately 90% seen once. The treatment was: some 20 received Ad26.COV2.S at low or high dose, single or two shots; 5 received placebo; per-sample allocation not given. At day 63 after the first vaccine or placebo injection, samples were drawn. The specimen was peripheral blood, collected in a trial of Ad26.COV2.S vaccine versus placebo. Source of these receptors: a person aged 18 to 65 who received the Ad26.COV2.S COVID-19 vaccine or a placebo.

V is TRBV5-8 and J is TRBJ2-6; no definite D call. V was cut by 4 bases and J by 4 bases, with 15 bases left in between. CDR1 and CDR2 (germline): SGHTS, YDEGEE. CDR3 length: 16 residues. CDR3 loop: CASSPFGLQGANVLTF. CDR3 nucleotide sequence: TGTGCCAGCAGCCCGTTCGGGTTGCAGGGGGCCAACGTCCTGACTTTC.

V is TRBV6-5 and J is TRBJ2-7; tentative D call: TRBD1 (5 bases). Trimming removed 8 bases from V and 3 bases from J, with 14 bases in between. CDR1 is MNHEY, CDR2 SVGAGI, per germline. The CDR3 consists of 13 residues. The CDR3 loop is CASAEMGLYEQYF. Here the CDR3 DNA reads TGTGCCAGCGCCGAGATGGGGCTCTACGAGCAGTACTTC.

The rearrangement joins TRBV6-5 to TRBJ1-2; 8 positions agree with TRBD1. Trimming at V came to 4 bases and at J to 4 bases, leaving 8 bases not matched to a gene. The CDR3 is 15 amino acids. Germline V lookup: CDR1 MNHEY, CDR2 SVGAGI. The CDR3: CASSSGQGGTYGYTF. The CDR3 region has the DNA TGTGCCAGCAGTTCCGGACAGGGAGGAACCTATGGCTACACCTTC.

V is TRBV6-1 and J is TRBJ1-6; maybe TRBD1 (5 bases). The V gene's germline CDR1 is MNHNS and CDR2 SASEGT. V shed 0 bases and J shed 10 bases, with 10 bases lying between them. The CDR3 is made up of 14 amino acids. The CDR3 bases are TGTGCCAGCAGTGAAGCGCCAGGGAACTCACCCCTCCACTTT. Translating gives CASSEAPGNSPLHF.

In its sample, this clone was seen a few times. This rearrangement joins TRBV30 to TRBJ1-6; D unresolved. Germline CDR1 GTSNPN, CDR2 SVGIG (reference sequence). V dropped 2 bases and J dropped 5 bases, with 16 bases sitting between them. The CDR3 runs to 16 residues. This CDR3 reads CAWSLAGRLNNSPLHF. The CDR3 nucleotides read TGTGCCTGGAGTCTCGCAGGTAGACTGAATAATTCACCCCTCCACTTT. Drawing the rest from reference TRBV30 and TRBJ1-6, the complete variable domain is SQTIHQWPATLVQPVGSPLSLECTVEGTSNPNLYWYRQAAGRGLQLLFYSVGIGQISSEVPQNLSASRPQDRQFILSSKKLLLSDSGFYLCAWSLAGRLNNSPLHFGNGTRLTVT.

The chain is built from TRBV6-2 or TRBV6-3 and TRBJ2-1, with D possibly being TRBD2 (6 bases). Looked up from germline, CDR1 is MNHEY and CDR2 is SVGEGT. The V end lost 6 bases, the J end lost 9 bases, and 24 bases lay between the germline ends. CDR3 length equals 16 residues. CDR3 in amino acids: CASSDMGGANRGEQFF. The CDR3 region has the DNA TGTGCCAGCAGCGACATGGGCGGGGCCAATCGAGGTGAGCAGTTCTTC.

The chain couples TRBV28 to TRBJ2-4; TRBD1 is a possible D gene (6 bases). Germline CDR1 MDHEN, CDR2 SYDVKM. Between the trimmed V and J ends, which lost 5 bases and 0 bases, there was a span of 11 bases. The CDR3 spans 15 residues. CDR3 residues: CASSGSGVAKNIQYF. The CDR3 nucleotides are TGTGCCAGCAGTGGGTCAGGGGTAGCCAAAAACATTCAGTACTTC.

In its sample, this clone was seen once. CDR3 amino acids: CASTRSGDKTQYF. In DNA form, the CDR3 reads TGTGCCAGTACCCGGTCCGGGGACAAGACCCAGTACTTC. The chain uses TRBV19 and TRBJ2-5; D is perhaps TRBD1 (6 bases). Germline CDR1 LNHDA, CDR2 SQIVND (reference sequence). This CDR3 is built from 13 residues. V was cut by 7 bases and J by 6 bases, with 15 bases left in between.

The rearrangement joins TRBV7-9 to TRBJ2-1; unclear D gene. Trimming removed 1 base from V and 8 bases from J, with 6 bases in between. The CDR3 runs to 12 residues. Germline CDR1 is SEHNR and CDR2 is FQNEAQ (reference sequence). The CDR3 DNA is TGTGCCAGCAGCTTAGTACCGGATGAGCAGTTCTTC. Its protein is CASSLVPDEQFF.

The CDR3 coding sequence is TGTGCCAGCAGTTTATGGGCGGGGAGCTCCTACAATGAGCAGTTCTTC. Its translation is CASSLWAGSSYNEQFF. The chain recombines TRBV28 with TRBJ2-1; a possible D gene is TRBD2 (6 bases). Germline V gene sequence: CDR1 MDHEN, CDR2 SYDVKM. V lost 0 bases and J 0 bases, leaving 9 bases between the germline ends. The CDR3 spans 16 residues.

V is TRBV7-8 and J is TRBJ2-7; D gene uncertain. Trimming left V 5 bases short and J 3 bases short, with 11 bases between. CDR3 length: 13 amino acids. Germline lookup yields CDR1 SGHVS and CDR2 FQNEAQ. DNA for the CDR3: TGTGCCAGCAGCCCCCAACTAAACTACGAGCAGTACTTC. Translated, it gives CASSPQLNYEQYF.

The chain joins TRBV4-2 to TRBJ1-4; TRBD1 matches at 7 bases. Germline CDR1 LGHNA, CDR2 YNFKEQ. The CDR3 sequence is 16 residues long. Unmatched junction bases numbered 8, after V lost 0 bases and J lost 7 bases. Here the CDR3 reads CASSQDTRGPGEKLFF. In DNA, the CDR3 is TGTGCCAGCAGCCAAGATACAAGGGGGCCAGGTGAAAAACTGTTTTTT.

This chain joins TRBV6-2 or TRBV6-3 and TRBJ1-2; TRBD1 agrees at 9 bases. The CDR3 contains 13 residues. The germline gives CDR1 MNHEY, CDR2 SVGEGT. The V and J ends lost 5 bases and 4 bases, in that order; junction bases with no gene match: 2. This CDR3 is CASSLTGGYGYTF. The CDR3, as DNA: TGTGCCAGCAGTCTGACAGGGGGCTATGGCTACACCTTC.

This clone was seen just once. This sequence joins TRBV2 and TRBJ2-7, with D unresolved. Germline V gene data show CDR1 as SNHLY and CDR2 as FYNNEI. The CDR3 runs 11 residues. Trimming took off 5 bases at V and 5 bases at J, with 7 bases between the two ends. CDR3 bases: TGTGCCAGCAGTCTGGGGAACGAGCAGTACTTC. It translates to CASSLGNEQYF.

This chain uses TRBV7-2 with TRBJ2-4; no clear D gene. Germline loops: CDR1 SGHTA, CDR2 FQGNSA. The V end lost 5 bases, the J end lost 4 bases, and 12 bases lay between the germline ends. This CDR3 spans 14 amino acids. The DNA for the CDR3 is TGTGCCAGCAGCGTCAGAAGACAAAAAAACATTCAGTACTTC. Amino acids: CASSVRRQKNIQYF.

The rearrangement links TRBV5-6 to TRBJ1-4; possibly TRBD1 for D (6 bases). Trimming took off 6 bases at V and 8 bases at J, with 20 bases between the two ends. This CDR3 spans 15 amino acids. Germline-derived CDR1 and CDR2 are SGHDT and YYEEEE. The DNA for the CDR3 is TGTGCCAGCAATTTGCTCAGGGGAAGTGGGGAAAAACTGTTTTTT. The encoded protein is CASNLLRGSGEKLFF.

This clone occurred once. The rearrangement uses TRBV6-6 and TRBJ1-3; D possibly corresponds to TRBD1 (5 bases). This CDR3 is built from 16 residues. Deletions cut 0 bases from V and 1 base from J, with 10 bases between. Germline V lookup: CDR1 MNHNY, CDR2 SVGAGI (reference sequence). CDR3 nucleotide sequence: TGTGCCAGCAGTTACTCCGACAGTCGATCTGGAAACACCATATATTTT. This gives the protein CASSYSDSRSGNTIYF.

The chain recombines TRBV7-6 with TRBJ1-1; D is possibly TRBD1 (5 bases). The CDR3 loop spans 16 amino acids. Germline CDR1 and CDR2: SGHVS and FNYEAQ. V shed 2 bases and J shed 1 base, with 14 bases lying between them. The CDR3 DNA reads as TGTGCCAGCAGCTTACTGACCGGGACGGAGAACACTGAAGCTTTCTTT. This translates into CASSLLTGTENTEAFF.

The chain combines TRBV29-1 with TRBJ1-4; 9 bases line up with TRBD1. J lost 5 bases, V lost 6 bases, and 4 bases had no gene match. Per the germline V gene, CDR1 is SQVTM and CDR2 is ANQGSEA. The CDR3 contains 13 residues. CDR3: CSVVGTGNEKLFF. In nucleotides, the CDR3 is TGCAGCGTCGTGGGGACAGGGAATGAAAAACTGTTTTTT. The full variable domain, its missing parts supplied by reference TRBV29-1 and TRBJ1-4, is SAVISQKPSRDICQRGTSLTIQCQVDSQVTMMFWYRQQPGQSLTLIATANQGSEATYESGFVIDKFPISRPNLTFSTLTVSNMSPEDSSIYLCSVVGTGNEKLFFGSGTQLSVL.

CDR3 sequence (DNA): TGTGCCAGCTCCCCGGGGTCGGGCTTGAAACAGCCCCAGCATTTT. Amino acids: CASSPGSGLKQPQHF. The V and J genes are TRBV18 and TRBJ1-5; the D is unclear. V lost 6 bases and J lost 7, with 19 bases in between. The CDR3 sequence is 15 residues long. Germline V gives CDR1 KGHSH, CDR2 LQKENI.

V gene TRBV6-9 combines with J gene TRBJ1-4; 8 nucleotides line up with TRBD1. CDR1 is MNHGY and CDR2 is SVAAGI in the germline V gene. V lost 4 bases to trimming and J lost 7 bases; unmatched junction nucleotides: 5. This CDR3 has 14 residues. This CDR3 reads CASSLGTGREKLFF. As DNA, the CDR3 is TGTGCCAGCAGTTTGGGGACAGGACGTGAAAAACTGTTTTTT.